This T cell receptor (beta chain) was profiled in a study of shared clonotypes between healthy human individuals. Across the whole study: The study used three CD4 naive, three CD4 memory, two CD8 naive and one CD8 memory plate per donor.

V dropped 3 bases and J dropped 0 bases, with 14 bases sitting between them. The CDR3 loop spans 17 amino acids. In germline, CDR1 is MGHRA, CDR2 YSYEKL. Several immunoSEQ plates received, in even portions, the genomic DNA of each subset. The assay was immunoSEQ multiplex PCR, and TCRdb's table has in-frame clones only and misses some. The data contain hundreds of thousands of clones, around 97% of them seen just once; the ten biggest clones take up around 0.057%. Study-wide points: Relative to their counterparts shared across all four donors, non-shared clonotypes exhibited diminished generation probabilities.

With regard to this clone: The antigen is undetermined.

The receptor was isolated from a woman aged 30 to 39 in good health. Sequencing input: naive CD4+ T cells sorted from blood. Subset reported: CD45RA+ positively selected. V and J are TRBV4-1 and TRBJ1-4, with TRBD1 as a possible D gene (5 bases). CDR3 region: CASSQAGDYSTNEKLFF. The CDR3 nucleotides read TGCGCCAGCAGCCAGGCGGGGGACTACTCAACTAATGAAAAACTGTTTTTT.